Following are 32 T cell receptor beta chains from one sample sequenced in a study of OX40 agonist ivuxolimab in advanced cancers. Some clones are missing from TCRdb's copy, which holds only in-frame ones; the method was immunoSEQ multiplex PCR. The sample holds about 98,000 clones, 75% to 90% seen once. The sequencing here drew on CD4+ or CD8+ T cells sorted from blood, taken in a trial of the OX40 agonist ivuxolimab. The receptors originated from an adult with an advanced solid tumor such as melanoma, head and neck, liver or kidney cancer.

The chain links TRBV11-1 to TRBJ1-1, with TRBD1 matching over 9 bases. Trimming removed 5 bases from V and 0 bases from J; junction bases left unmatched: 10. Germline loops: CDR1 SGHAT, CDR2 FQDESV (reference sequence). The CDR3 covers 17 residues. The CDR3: CASSLPRDRAMNTEAFF. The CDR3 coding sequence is TGTGCCAGCAGCCTTCCCCGGGACAGGGCGATGAACACTGAAGCTTTCTTT.

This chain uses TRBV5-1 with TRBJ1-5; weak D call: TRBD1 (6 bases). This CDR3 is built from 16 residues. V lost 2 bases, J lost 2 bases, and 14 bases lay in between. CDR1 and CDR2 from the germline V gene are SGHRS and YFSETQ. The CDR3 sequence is CASSLSGAGGNQPQHF. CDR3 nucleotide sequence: TGCGCCAGCAGCTTATCAGGGGCGGGGGGCAATCAGCCCCAGCATTTT.

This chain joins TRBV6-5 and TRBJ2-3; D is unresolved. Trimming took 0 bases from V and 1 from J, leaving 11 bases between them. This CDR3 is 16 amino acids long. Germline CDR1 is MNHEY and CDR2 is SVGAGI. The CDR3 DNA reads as TGTGCCAGCAGTTACTCATCGTCTAGAGGCACAGATACGCAGTATTTT. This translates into CASSYSSSRGTDTQYF.

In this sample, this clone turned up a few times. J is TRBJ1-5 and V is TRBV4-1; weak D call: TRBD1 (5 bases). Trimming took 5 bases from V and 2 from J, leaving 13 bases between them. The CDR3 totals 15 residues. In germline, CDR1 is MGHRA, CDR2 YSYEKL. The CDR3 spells CASSSQGRGNQPQHF. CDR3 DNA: TGCGCCAGCAGCTCCCAGGGCCGCGGCAATCAGCCCCAGCATTTT.

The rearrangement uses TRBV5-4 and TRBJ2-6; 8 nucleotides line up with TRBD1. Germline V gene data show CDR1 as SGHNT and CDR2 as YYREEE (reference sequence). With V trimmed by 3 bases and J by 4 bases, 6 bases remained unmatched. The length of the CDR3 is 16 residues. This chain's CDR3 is CASSSNRGTGANVLTF. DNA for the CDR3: TGTGCCAGCAGCTCTAACAGGGGGACCGGGGCCAACGTCCTGACTTTC.

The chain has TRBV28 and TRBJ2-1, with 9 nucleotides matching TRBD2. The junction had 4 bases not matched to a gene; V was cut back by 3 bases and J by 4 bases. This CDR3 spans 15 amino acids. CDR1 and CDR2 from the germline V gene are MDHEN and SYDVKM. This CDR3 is CASSLGGREYNEQFF. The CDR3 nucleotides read TGTGCCAGCAGTTTGGGCGGGAGGGAATACAATGAGCAGTTCTTC.

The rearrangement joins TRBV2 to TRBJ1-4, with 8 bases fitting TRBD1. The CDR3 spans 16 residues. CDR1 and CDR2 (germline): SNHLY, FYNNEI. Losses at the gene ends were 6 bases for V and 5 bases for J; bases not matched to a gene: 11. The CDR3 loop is CASSQQGGNGNEKLFF. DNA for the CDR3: TGTGCCAGCAGCCAACAGGGGGGGAATGGAAATGAAAAACTGTTTTTT.

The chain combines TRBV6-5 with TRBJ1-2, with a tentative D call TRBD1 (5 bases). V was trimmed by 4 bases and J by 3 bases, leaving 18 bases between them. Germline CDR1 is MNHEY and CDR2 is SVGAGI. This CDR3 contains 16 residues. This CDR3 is CASSLRRTGQYYGYTF. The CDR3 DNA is TGTGCCAGCAGTTTAAGAAGGACGGGGCAATACTATGGCTACACCTTC.

DNA of the CDR3: TGCGCCAGCAGCTCCCAGGGTGCAACTAATGAAAAACTGTTTTTT. It is translated as CASSSQGATNEKLFF. The J gene is TRBJ1-4, the V gene TRBV5-1; TRBD1 is a possible D gene (5 bases). The length of the CDR3 is 15 residues. Deletions cut 3 bases from V and 0 bases from J, with 9 bases between. Looked up from germline, CDR1 is SGHRS and CDR2 is YFSETQ.

Here the CDR3 reads CASNSYNEQFF. Written as DNA, the CDR3 is TGTGCCAGCAACTCCTACAATGAGCAGTTCTTC. The chain has TRBV2 and TRBJ2-1; D not certain. CDR3 length equals 11 residues. V lost 7 bases to trimming and J lost 0 bases, with 1 base between them. CDR1 SNHLY and CDR2 FYNNEI come from the germline V gene.

The DNA for the CDR3 is TGCGCCAGCAGCCAAGTTTCTTTGGGTGGCTACACCTTC. Its translation is CASSQVSLGGYTF. The chain joins TRBV4-1 to TRBJ1-2; D call uncertain. V was shortened by 1 base and J by 7 bases, with 10 bases between the two germline ends. This CDR3 contains 13 residues. The germline V gene has CDR1 MGHRA and CDR2 YSYEKL.

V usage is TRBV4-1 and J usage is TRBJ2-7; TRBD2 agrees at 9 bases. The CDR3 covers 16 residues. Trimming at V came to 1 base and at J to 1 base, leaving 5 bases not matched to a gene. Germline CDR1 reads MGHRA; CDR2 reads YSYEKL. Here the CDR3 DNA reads TGCGCCAGCAGCCAAGGAGCGACTAGCGGATCCTACGAGCAGTACTTC. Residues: CASSQGATSGSYEQYF.

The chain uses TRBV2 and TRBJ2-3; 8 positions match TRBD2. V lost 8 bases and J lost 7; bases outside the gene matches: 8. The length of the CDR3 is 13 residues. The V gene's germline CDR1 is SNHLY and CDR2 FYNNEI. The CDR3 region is CASAGGSGNTQYF. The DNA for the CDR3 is TGTGCCAGCGCGGGAGGCTCGGGGAATACGCAGTATTTT.

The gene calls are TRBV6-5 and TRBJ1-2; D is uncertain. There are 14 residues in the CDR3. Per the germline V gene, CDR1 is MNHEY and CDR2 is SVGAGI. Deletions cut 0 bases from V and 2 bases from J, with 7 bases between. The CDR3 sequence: CASSYSVQNYGYTF. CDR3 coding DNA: TGTGCCAGCAGTTACTCGGTTCAGAACTATGGCTACACCTTC.

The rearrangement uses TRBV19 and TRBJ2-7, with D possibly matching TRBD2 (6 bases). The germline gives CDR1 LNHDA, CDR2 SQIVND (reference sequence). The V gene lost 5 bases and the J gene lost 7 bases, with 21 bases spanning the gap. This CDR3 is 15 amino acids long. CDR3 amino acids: CASSVRGATLREQYF. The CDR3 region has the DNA TGTGCCAGTAGTGTTCGCGGGGCCACCCTGAGGGAGCAGTACTTC. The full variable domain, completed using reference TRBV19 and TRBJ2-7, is DGGITQSPKYLFRKEGQNVTLSCEQNLNHDAMYWYRQDPGQGLRLIYYSQIVNDFQKGDIAEGYSVSREKKESFPLTVTSAQKNPTAFYLCASSVRGATLREQYFGPGTRLTVT.

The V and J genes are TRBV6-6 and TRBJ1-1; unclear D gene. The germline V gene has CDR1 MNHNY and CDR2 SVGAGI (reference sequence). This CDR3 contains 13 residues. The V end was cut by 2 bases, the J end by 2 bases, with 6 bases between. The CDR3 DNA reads TGTGCCAGCAGTTACATCGGTAACACTGAAGCTTTCTTT. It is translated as CASSYIGNTEAFF.

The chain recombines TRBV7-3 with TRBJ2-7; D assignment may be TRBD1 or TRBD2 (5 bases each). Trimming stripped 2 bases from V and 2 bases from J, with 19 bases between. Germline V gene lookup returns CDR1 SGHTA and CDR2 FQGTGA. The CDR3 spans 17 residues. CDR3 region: CASSLGGVRLRTYEQYV. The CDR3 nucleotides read TGTGCCAGCAGCTTAGGGGGAGTTAGACTCCGCACCTACGAGCAGTACGTC.

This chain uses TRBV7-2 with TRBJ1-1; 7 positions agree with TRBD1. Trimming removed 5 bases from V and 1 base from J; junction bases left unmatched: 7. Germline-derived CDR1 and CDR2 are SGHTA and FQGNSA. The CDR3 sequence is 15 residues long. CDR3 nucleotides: TGTGCCAGCAGCCGAAGACAGGGACCGAACACTGAAGCTTTCTTT. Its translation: CASSRRQGPNTEAFF. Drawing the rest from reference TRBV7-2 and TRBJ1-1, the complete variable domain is GAGVSQSPSNKVTEKGKDVELRCDPISGHTALYWYRQSLGQGLEFLIYFQGNSAPDKSGLPSDRFSAERTGGSVSTLTIQRTQQEDSAVYLCASSRRQGPNTEAFFGQGTRLTVV.

The CDR3 sequence: CASAPLSSYNEQFF. DNA for the CDR3: TGTGCCAGCGCCCCCCTGAGCTCCTACAATGAGCAGTTCTTC. This rearrangement joins TRBV19 to TRBJ2-1; D is ambiguous. CDR3 length: 14 amino acids. Germline-derived CDR1 and CDR2 are LNHDA and SQIVND (reference sequence). The V end lost 9 bases, the J end lost 0 bases, and 12 bases lay between the germline ends.

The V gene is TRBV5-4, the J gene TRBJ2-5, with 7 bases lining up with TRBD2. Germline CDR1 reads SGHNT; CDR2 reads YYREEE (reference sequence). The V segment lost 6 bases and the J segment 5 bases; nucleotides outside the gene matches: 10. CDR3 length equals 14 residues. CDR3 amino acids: CASTPGGAEETQYF. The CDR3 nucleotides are TGTGCCAGCACCCCGGGGGGAGCTGAGGAGACCCAGTACTTC.

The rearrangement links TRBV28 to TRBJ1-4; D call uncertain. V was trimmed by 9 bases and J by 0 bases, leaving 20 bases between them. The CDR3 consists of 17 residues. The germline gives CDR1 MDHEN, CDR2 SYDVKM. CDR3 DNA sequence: TGTGCCAGTGGGAATCCACAGTTACCCACAACTAATGAAAAACTGTTTTTT. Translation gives CASGNPQLPTTNEKLFF.

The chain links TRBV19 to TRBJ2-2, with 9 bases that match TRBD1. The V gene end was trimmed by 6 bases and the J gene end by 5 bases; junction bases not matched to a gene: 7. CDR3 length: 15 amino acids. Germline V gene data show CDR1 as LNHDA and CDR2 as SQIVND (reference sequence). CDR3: CASRSQGAGTGELFF. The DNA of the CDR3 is TGTGCCAGTAGGTCACAGGGGGCCGGGACCGGGGAGCTGTTTTTT.

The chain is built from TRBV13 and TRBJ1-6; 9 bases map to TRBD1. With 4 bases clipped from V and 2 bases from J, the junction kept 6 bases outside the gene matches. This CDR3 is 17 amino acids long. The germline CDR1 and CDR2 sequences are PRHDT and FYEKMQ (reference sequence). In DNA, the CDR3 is TGTGCCAGCAGCTCCGGACAGGGGTTGGCCTATAATTCACCCCTCCACTTT. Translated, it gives CASSSGQGLAYNSPLHF. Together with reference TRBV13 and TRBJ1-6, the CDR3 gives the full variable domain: AAGVIQSPRHLIKEKRETATLKCYPIPRHDTVYWYQQGPGQDPQFLISFYEKMQSDKGSIPDRFSAQQFSDYHSELNMSSLELGDSALYFCASSSGQGLAYNSPLHFGNGTRLTVT.

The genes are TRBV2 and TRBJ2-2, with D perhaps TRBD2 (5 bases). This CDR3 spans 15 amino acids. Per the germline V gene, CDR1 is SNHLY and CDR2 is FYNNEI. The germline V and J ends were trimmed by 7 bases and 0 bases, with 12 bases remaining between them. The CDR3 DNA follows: TGTGCCAGCACGAGAGGGCCAACGAACACCGGGGAGCTGTTTTTT. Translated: CASTRGPTNTGELFF.

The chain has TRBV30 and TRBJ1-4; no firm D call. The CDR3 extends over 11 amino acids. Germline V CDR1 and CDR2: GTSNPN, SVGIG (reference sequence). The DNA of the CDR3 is TGTGCGATGGCACTTAATGAAAAACTGTTTTTT. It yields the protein CAMALNEKLFF. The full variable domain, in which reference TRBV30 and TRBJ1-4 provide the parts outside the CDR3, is SQTIHQWPATLVQPVGSPLSLECTVEGTSNPNLYWYRQAAGRGLQLLFYSVGIGQISSEVPQNLSASRPQDRQFILSSKKLLLSDSGFYLCAMALNEKLFFGSGTQLSVL.

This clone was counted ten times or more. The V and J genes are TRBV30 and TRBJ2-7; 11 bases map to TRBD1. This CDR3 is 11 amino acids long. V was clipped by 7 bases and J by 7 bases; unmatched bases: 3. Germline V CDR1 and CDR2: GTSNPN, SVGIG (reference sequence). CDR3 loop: CALDRGLEQYF. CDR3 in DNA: TGTGCCTTGGACAGGGGGCTAGAGCAGTACTTC.

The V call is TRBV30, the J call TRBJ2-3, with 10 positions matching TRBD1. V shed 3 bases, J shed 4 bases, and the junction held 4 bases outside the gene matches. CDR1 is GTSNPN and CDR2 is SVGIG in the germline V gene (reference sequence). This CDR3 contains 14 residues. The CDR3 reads CAWSPGTGADTQYF. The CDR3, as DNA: TGTGCCTGGAGCCCAGGGACAGGGGCAGATACGCAGTATTTT. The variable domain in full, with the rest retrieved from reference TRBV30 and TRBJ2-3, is SQTIHQWPATLVQPVGSPLSLECTVEGTSNPNLYWYRQAAGRGLQLLFYSVGIGQISSEVPQNLSASRPQDRQFILSSKKLLLSDSGFYLCAWSPGTGADTQYFGPGTRLTVL.

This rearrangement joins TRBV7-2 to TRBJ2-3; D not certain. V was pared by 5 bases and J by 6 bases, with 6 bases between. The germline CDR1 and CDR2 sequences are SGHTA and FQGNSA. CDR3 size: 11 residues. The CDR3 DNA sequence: TGTGCCAGCAGCCCCCGCGATACGCAGTATTTT. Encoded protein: CASSPRDTQYF.

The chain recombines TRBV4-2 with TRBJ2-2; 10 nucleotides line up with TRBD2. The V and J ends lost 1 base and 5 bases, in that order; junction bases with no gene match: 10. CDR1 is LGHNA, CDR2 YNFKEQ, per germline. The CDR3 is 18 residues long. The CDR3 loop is CASSQGTSGGGWTGELFF. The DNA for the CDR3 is TGTGCCAGCAGCCAAGGGACTAGCGGCGGGGGATGGACCGGGGAGCTGTTTTTT.

The CDR3 region is CASSGVQGLNTEAFF. CDR3 nucleotide sequence: TGTGCCAGCAGCGGCGTACAGGGGCTGAACACTGAAGCTTTCTTT. The chain is built from TRBV5-8 and TRBJ1-1; TRBD1 matches at 7 bases. Germline V gene lookup returns CDR1 SGHTS and CDR2 YDEGEE. The CDR3 has 15 amino acids. The junction had 6 bases not matched to a gene; V was cut back by 4 bases and J by 0 bases.

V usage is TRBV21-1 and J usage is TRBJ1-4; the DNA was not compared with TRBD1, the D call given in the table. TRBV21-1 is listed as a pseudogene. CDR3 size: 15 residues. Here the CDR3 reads CASSKDGRQSEKLFF. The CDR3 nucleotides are TGTGCCAGCAGCAAAGACGGCAGGCAGTCCGAAAAACTGTTTTTT.

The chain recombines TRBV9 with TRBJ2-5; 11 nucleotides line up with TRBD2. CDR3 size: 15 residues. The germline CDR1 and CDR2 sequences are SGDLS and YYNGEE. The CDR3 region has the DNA TGTGCTACCACCCGGACTAGCGGGTACCAAGAGACCCAGTACTTC. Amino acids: CATTRTSGYQETQYF.